The next 26 T cell receptor beta chains were all read from a single sample in a study of CD8 T cells in ankylosing spondylitis. General observations from the study: Seven to nine highly homologous variants made up a TCR beta motif, and this motif appeared characteristic of ankylosing spondylitis blood.

Their target antigens are unknown. From the 5' RACE reads, TCRdb called clonotypes with MiXCR, one entry per CDR3 protein. The table shows under 950,000 distinct CDR3 sequences, with around 20% occurring only once. Sequencing was carried out using blood, either unsorted or a sorted T cell fraction (not recorded which). All receptors come from a male donor with ankylosing spondylitis.

The rearrangement links TRBV19 to TRBJ1-5; D unclear. Looked up from germline, CDR1 is LNHDA and CDR2 is SQIVND (reference sequence). Trimming pared 3 bases from V and 2 bases from J, leaving 5 bases between. This CDR3 spans 13 amino acids. The CDR3 reads CASSIIGNQPQHF. DNA of the CDR3: TGTGCCAGTAGTATTATCGGCAATCAGCCCCAGCATTTT.

This clonotype was counted a few times. The J gene is TRBJ1-4, the V gene TRBV7-2; D is unclear. The CDR3 extends over 15 amino acids. Germline V gene sequence: CDR1 SGHTA, CDR2 FQGNSA. Trimming took 1 base from V and 8 from J, leaving 14 bases between them. CDR3 residues: CASSLGERVGEKLFF. The DNA for the CDR3 is TGTGCCAGCAGCTTAGGGGAAAGGGTCGGAGAAAAACTGTTTTTT.

The V call is TRBV4-3, the J call TRBJ2-7; possibly TRBD2 for D (5 bases). Germline V gene lookup returns CDR1 LGHNA and CDR2 YSLEER. The length of the CDR3 is 15 residues. V gave up 1 base and J gave up 5 bases, with 15 bases separating them. CDR3 bases: TGCGCCAGCAGCCAAGCTACCGGTAACGGGAACGAGCAGTACTTC. Its translation: CASSQATGNGNEQYF.

The chain is built from TRBV18 and TRBJ2-7; 7 bases agree with TRBD2. This CDR3 has 17 amino acids. Per the germline V gene, CDR1 is KGHSH and CDR2 is LQKENI. V lost 4 bases and J lost 0; bases outside the gene matches: 12. The CDR3 DNA reads TGTGCCAGCTCACTTTTTACTAGCGCCCACCACTCCTACGAGCAGTACTTC. This translates into CASSLFTSAHHSYEQYF.

Of note for this clonotype: Relative to the germline gene, one junction end is altered; a read error may explain this. The chain couples TRBV15 to TRBJ2-3; D not resolved. Germline lookup yields CDR1 LNHNV and CDR2 YYDKDF (reference sequence). The CDR3 runs to 16 residues. CDR3 residues: CATSRAHGIGTDTQYF. CDR3 DNA sequence: TGTGCCACCAGCAGAGCGCATGGGATTGGCACGGATACGCAGTATTTT.

This chain links TRBV7-9 with TRBJ2-2, with D unclear. The CDR3 runs to 14 residues. Trimming took off 5 bases at V and 0 bases at J, with 7 bases between the two ends. Germline V gene data show CDR1 as SEHNR and CDR2 as FQNEAQ (reference sequence). CDR3 coding DNA: TGTGCCAGCAGCCACGACCCGAACACCGGGGAGCTGTTTTTT. Its protein product is CASSHDPNTGELFF. The full variable domain, its missing parts supplied by reference TRBV7-9 and TRBJ2-2, is DTGVSQNPRHKITKRGQNVTFRCDPISEHNRLYWYRQTLGQGPEFLTYFQNEAQLEKSRLLSDRFSAERPKGSFSTLEIQRTEQGDSAMYLCASSHDPNTGELFFGEGSRLTVL.

This clonotype was seen a handful of times. V usage is TRBV24-1 and J usage is TRBJ2-3; weak D call: TRBD2 (6 bases). CDR1 and CDR2 from the germline V gene are KGHDR and SFDVKD. CDR3 size: 14 residues. V lost 12 bases and J 1 base, leaving 16 bases between the germline ends. The CDR3 protein is CAPVVTGGTDTQYF. CDR3 sequence (DNA): TGTGCCCCGGTCGTTACGGGGGGCACAGATACGCAGTATTTT.

Ten or more counts support this clonotype. This chain connects TRBV12-3 or TRBV12-4 to TRBJ2-7; D unclear. With 8 bases removed from V and 2 bases from J, the gap between germline ends came to 10 bases. The CDR3 spans 12 residues. CDR3 region: CASSDGPYEQYF. The CDR3, as DNA: TGTGCCAGCTCGGACGGCCCCTACGAGCAGTACTTC.

The rearrangement uses TRBV3-1 and TRBJ2-5, with D perhaps matching TRBD2 (5 bases). Per germline, CDR1 LGHDT and CDR2 YNNKEL (reference sequence). The CDR3 spans 11 residues. V was cut by 3 bases and J by 11 bases, with 10 bases left in between. The chain's CDR3 is CASSHGLQQYF. CDR3 nucleotides: TGTGCCAGCAGCCACGGACTCCAGCAGTACTTC.

This clonotype was recorded a few times. V gene TRBV5-1 combines with J gene TRBJ2-1; weak D call: TRBD2 (7 bases). V gave up 0 bases and J gave up 7 bases, with 14 bases separating them. The CDR3 extends over 15 amino acids. Germline V gene sequence: CDR1 SGHRS, CDR2 YFSETQ. The CDR3 sequence: CASSLDGGAVNEQFF. DNA of the CDR3: TGCGCCAGCAGCTTGGATGGGGGGGCGGTGAATGAGCAGTTCTTC.

CDR3 region: CASVLAGGPYEQYF. In DNA, the CDR3 is TGTGCCAGCGTCTTAGCGGGGGGTCCCTACGAGCAGTACTTC. This rearrangement joins TRBV2 to TRBJ2-7, with 10 bases fitting TRBD2. The CDR3 has 14 amino acids. V lost 8 bases and J lost 2; bases outside the gene matches: 6. Germline V gene data show CDR1 as SNHLY and CDR2 as FYNNEI.

The V call is TRBV5-1, the J call TRBJ2-3, with D tentatively TRBD2 (6 bases). CDR1 is SGHRS, CDR2 YFSETQ, per germline. V was pared by 4 bases and J by 0 bases, with 9 bases between. This CDR3 region has 14 residues. CDR3 DNA sequence: TGCGCCAGCAGCCACGGGACTAGCACAGATACGCAGTATTTT. It is translated as CASSHGTSTDTQYF.

The V gene is TRBV7-2, the J gene TRBJ2-2; 7 positions match TRBD2. The germline V gene has CDR1 SGHTA and CDR2 FQGNSA. This CDR3 contains 16 residues. The ends lost 6 bases at V and 3 bases at J; junction bases unmatched: 10. The CDR3 protein is CASRKRGLADTGELFF. DNA of the CDR3: TGTGCCAGCAGAAAAAGGGGCCTAGCGGACACCGGGGAGCTGTTTTTT. Supplemented by reference TRBV7-2 and TRBJ2-2, the full variable domain reads GAGVSQSPSNKVTEKGKDVELRCDPISGHTALYWYRQSLGQGLEFLIYFQGNSAPDKSGLPSDRFSAERTGGSVSTLTIQRTQQEDSAVYLCASRKRGLADTGELFFGEGSRLTVL.

This chain connects TRBV20-1 to TRBJ2-5; a weak D match, TRBD2 (5 bases). The germline gives CDR1 DFQATT, CDR2 SNEGSKA (reference sequence). Between the trimmed V and J ends, which lost 0 bases and 7 bases, there was a span of 12 bases. This CDR3 is 13 amino acids long. The CDR3 protein is CSARERTAGTQYF. The CDR3 region has the DNA TGCAGTGCTAGAGAGAGGACCGCGGGGACCCAGTACTTC.

The V call is TRBV7-3, the J call TRBJ2-2, with 8 bases lining up with TRBD2. CDR3 length: 16 amino acids. V dropped 2 bases and J dropped 4; count of bases not matched to a gene: 6. Germline V gene sequence: CDR1 SGHTA, CDR2 FQGTGA. This CDR3 is CASSLSSGGRTGELFF. The CDR3 coding sequence is TGTGCCAGCAGCTTATCGTCGGGGGGGCGCACCGGGGAGCTGTTTTTT.

The chain has TRBV7-2 and TRBJ2-1; no clear D gene. The CDR3 runs 15 residues. Germline V CDR1 and CDR2: SGHTA, FQGNSA. Trimming left V 3 bases short and J 0 bases short, with 9 bases between. This chain's CDR3 is CASSFFTSSYNEQFF. The CDR3 DNA is TGTGCCAGCAGCTTTTTCACCAGCTCCTACAATGAGCAGTTCTTC.

The sample holds a few counts of this clonotype. This chain uses TRBV7-9 with TRBJ2-5; D may be TRBD2 (6 bases). The CDR3 extends over 14 amino acids. CDR1 SEHNR and CDR2 FQNEAQ come from the germline V gene (reference sequence). Between the trimmed V and J ends, which lost 8 bases and 3 bases, there was a span of 16 bases. The CDR3 region is CASRGRWEEETQYF. The DNA for the CDR3 is TGTGCCAGCCGGGGCCGATGGGAGGAAGAGACCCAGTACTTC. Filled out from reference TRBV7-9 and TRBJ2-5, the complete variable domain reads DTGVSQNPRHKITKRGQNVTFRCDPISEHNRLYWYRQTLGQGPEFLTYFQNEAQLEKSRLLSDRFSAERPKGSFSTLEIQRTEQGDSAMYLCASRGRWEEETQYFGPGTRLLVL.

The gene calls are TRBV4-1 and TRBJ2-7; possible D gene TRBD2, 5 bases. V was shortened by 5 bases and J by 3 bases, with 17 bases between the two germline ends. This CDR3 region has 15 residues. CDR1 is MGHRA and CDR2 is YSYEKL in the germline V gene. The DNA of the CDR3 is TGCGCCAGCAGCGTACACACGGGGTCAAACTACGAGCAGTACTTC. This translates into CASSVHTGSNYEQYF.

J is TRBJ2-3 and V is TRBV19; TRBD2 aligns across 8 bases. V lost 7 bases to trimming and J lost 1 base; unmatched junction nucleotides: 7. In germline, CDR1 is LNHDA, CDR2 SQIVND (reference sequence). The CDR3 extends over 15 amino acids. DNA for the CDR3: TGTGCCAGTAAGTTAAGCGGGGGAGGCACAGATACGCAGTATTTT. This encodes CASKLSGGGTDTQYF. Filled out from reference TRBV19 and TRBJ2-3, the complete variable domain reads DGGITQSPKYLFRKEGQNVTLSCEQNLNHDAMYWYRQDPGQGLRLIYYSQIVNDFQKGDIAEGYSVSREKKESFPLTVTSAQKNPTAFYLCASKLSGGGTDTQYFGPGTRLTVL.

The chain carries TRBV5-5 and TRBJ2-5; maybe TRBD1 (6 bases). The CDR3 sequence is 14 residues long. CDR1 is SGHKS and CDR2 is YYEKEE in the germline V gene (reference sequence). V was shortened by 4 bases and J by 0 bases, with 10 bases between the two germline ends. CDR3 nucleotides: TGTGCCAGCAGCAGCCAGGGGAACCAAGAGACCCAGTACTTC. This translates into CASSSQGNQETQYF.

This clonotype was counted a few times. J is TRBJ2-7 and V is TRBV20-1; 8 nucleotides align to TRBD1. J lost 2 bases, V lost 3 bases, and 3 bases had no gene match. From germline, CDR1 is DFQATT and CDR2 SNEGSKA (reference sequence). The CDR3 extends over 13 amino acids. CDR3 amino acids: CSASRQGTYEQYF. In DNA form, the CDR3 reads TGCAGTGCTAGTCGACAGGGGACCTACGAGCAGTACTTC.

The chain uses TRBV7-8 and TRBJ2-4; D is tentatively TRBD1 or TRBD2 (5 bases each). V was cut by 5 bases and J by 8 bases, with 13 bases left in between. Germline CDR1 and CDR2: SGHVS and FQNEAQ. The CDR3 has 13 residues. The CDR3 protein is CASSAVMGDIQYF. In DNA form, the CDR3 reads TGTGCCAGCAGCGCCGTGATGGGGGACATTCAGTACTTC.

The chain is built from TRBV10-2 and TRBJ2-1; 9 bases match TRBD2. Germline trimming cut 7 bases from V and 1 base from J; bases unmatched to any gene: 8. The CDR3 loop spans 16 amino acids. Germline lookup yields CDR1 WSHSY and CDR2 SAAADI. CDR3 nucleotide sequence: TGCGCCAGCAACGTAGCGGGGGCTGAGTCCTACAATGAGCAGTTCTTC. This encodes CASNVAGAESYNEQFF.

This chain uses TRBV3-1 with TRBJ1-1; possibly TRBD1 for D (5 bases). The CDR3 has 13 amino acids. V was clipped by 4 bases and J by 3 bases, with 9 bases between them. Looked up from germline, CDR1 is LGHDT and CDR2 is YNNKEL (reference sequence). The CDR3 reads CASSPRVYTEAFF. The CDR3 region has the DNA TGTGCCAGCAGCCCCAGGGTATACACTGAAGCTTTCTTT.

This clonotype was picked up many times. The V gene is TRBV7-9, the J gene TRBJ2-2; 11 nucleotides match TRBD1. Germline CDR1 reads SEHNR; CDR2 reads FQNEAQ (reference sequence). Trimming removed 6 bases from V and 3 bases from J; junction bases left unmatched: 0. The length of the CDR3 is 14 residues. CDR3 loop: CASRGQGDTGELFF. Here the CDR3 DNA reads TGTGCCAGCAGGGGACAGGGGGACACCGGGGAGCTGTTTTTT.

This chain uses TRBV6-1 with TRBJ2-5, with 7 positions matching TRBD2. V shed 5 bases and J 0 bases; nucleotides not matched to a gene: 9. Germline CDR1 is MNHNS and CDR2 is SASEGT. CDR3 length: 16 residues. This chain's CDR3 is CASSPLGLPYQETQYF. The CDR3 DNA reads TGTGCCAGCAGTCCCTTGGGACTACCATACCAAGAGACCCAGTACTTC.